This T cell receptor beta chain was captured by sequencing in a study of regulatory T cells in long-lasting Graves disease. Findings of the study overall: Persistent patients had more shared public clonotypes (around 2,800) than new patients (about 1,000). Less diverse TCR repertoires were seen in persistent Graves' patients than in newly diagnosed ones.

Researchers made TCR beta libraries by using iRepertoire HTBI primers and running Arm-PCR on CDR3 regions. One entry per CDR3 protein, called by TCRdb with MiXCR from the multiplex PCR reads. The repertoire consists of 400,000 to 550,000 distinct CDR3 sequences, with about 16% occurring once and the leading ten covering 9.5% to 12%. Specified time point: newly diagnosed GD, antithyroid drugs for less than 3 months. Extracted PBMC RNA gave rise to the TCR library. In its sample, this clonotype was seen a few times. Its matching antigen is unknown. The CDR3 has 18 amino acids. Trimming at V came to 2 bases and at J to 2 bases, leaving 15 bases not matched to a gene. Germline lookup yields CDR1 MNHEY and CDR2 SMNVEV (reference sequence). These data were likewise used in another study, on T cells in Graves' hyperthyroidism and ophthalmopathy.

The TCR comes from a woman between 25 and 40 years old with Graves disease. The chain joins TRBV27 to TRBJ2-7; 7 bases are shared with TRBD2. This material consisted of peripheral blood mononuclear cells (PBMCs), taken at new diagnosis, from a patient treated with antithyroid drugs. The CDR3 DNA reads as TGTGCCAGCAGTTTAGGCGGGACTACAGACCACTTACCCTACGAGCAGTACTTC. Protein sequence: CASSLGGTTDHLPYEQYF.